This TCR beta chain came from a study of T-cell reconstitution after alpha-beta-depleted transplantation in children. Regarding the study as a whole: T-cell counts and diversity at one year following transplant were attributed mainly to newly produced T cells. By about two months after transplant, alpha-beta T cells reportedly arose from several hundred graft clones that had expanded. Recipient T cells and thymic progenitors that survived gave rise to the high TCRbeta diversity observed at day 60 in some patients.

This clonotype was seen ten or more times. Its matching antigen is unknown. This CDR3 contains 16 residues. Deletions cut 0 bases from V and 5 bases from J, with 13 bases between. Germline V gene data show CDR1 as LGHNA and CDR2 as YSLEER. As it was prepared, the TCRbeta library received unique molecular identifiers. TCRdb recomputed calls from the PCR reads with MiXCR, one row per CDR3 protein. The sample has tens of thousands of distinct CDR3 sequences, 13% to 15% seen once. This sequence originates from a male patient aged 2 to 10 who had a stem cell transplant for acute lymphoblastic leukemia, so the T cells may come from the graft donor. V is TRBV4-3 and J is TRBJ2-2; D gene unclear. The specimen comprised PBMCs, mostly from graft donor cells, sampled 180 days after TCRalphabeta/CD19-depleted stem cell transplant. CDR3 protein: CASSQDTWVWTGELFF. In DNA form, the CDR3 reads TGCGCCAGCAGCCAAGATACATGGGTATGGACCGGGGAGCTGTTTTTT.